This is a list of T cell receptor beta chains from one sample in a study of control samples from healthy donors and cancer patients. Sequenced by immunoSEQ multiplex PCR; TCRdb stores in-frame clones only, minus some. The table shows 150,000 or so clones, with 85% to 95% occurring only once. The sequencing input was PBMCs. The source is a man in his fifties or sixties with colorectal cancer. CDR3s include the opening cysteine and the closing phenylalanine or tryptophan. A D gene is named only where the DNA matches it firmly. Only part of the rows carry a size: once, few, many, or a class if the clone is expanded.

size,J,V,D,DNA,CDR3
-,TRBJ1-5,TRBV5-6,-,TGTGCCAGCAGCTTGAAAGGGTTGAGCAATCAGCCCCAGCATTTT,CASSLKGLSNQPQHF
-,TRBJ2-1,TRBV4-1,-,TGCGCCAGCAGCCAAGATTCGGCCTACAATGAGCAGTTCTTC,CASSQDSAYNEQFF
-,TRBJ2-7,TRBV3-1/TRBV3-2,-,TGTGCCAGCAGCCAAGTAGTCCACGAGCAGTACTTC,CASSQVVHEQYF
-,TRBJ2-7,TRBV21-1,-,TGTGCCAGCAGCAAAGGTGCGGCGGGGTCCTACGAGCAGTACTTC,CASSKGAAGSYEQYF
-,TRBJ1-5,TRBV28,-,TGTGCCAGCAGTCCGACCGGGCCCCAGCATTTT,CASSPTGPQHF
-,TRBJ1-1,TRBV18,-,TGTGCCAGCTCACAGCGTGGGGACACTGAAGCTTTCTTT,CASSQRGDTEAFF
-,TRBJ1-5,TRBV19,TRBD1,TGTGCCAGTAGTATCCCCACCCTGGACAGGGCTTATAGCAATCAGCCCCAGCATTTT,CASSIPTLDRAYSNQPQHF
-,TRBJ2-3,TRBV3-1/TRBV3-2,-,TGTGCCAGCAGCCAAGTTATGGATACGCAGTATTTT,CASSQVMDTQYF
-,TRBJ1-3,TRBV13,-,TGTGCCAGCAGCCGAACGTATGAAGGCACCATATATTTT,CASSRTYEGTIYF
-,TRBJ2-2,TRBV19,TRBD1,TGTGCCAGTAGTGCCGACAGGGGGGACACCGGGGAGCTGTTTTTT,CASSADRGDTGELFF
-,TRBJ1-2,TRBV6-2/TRBV6-3,TRBD1,TGTGCCAGCAGTTTCAACGTGGACAGGGACGGATATGGCTACACCTTC,CASSFNVDRDGYGYTF
-,TRBJ2-4,TRBV30,-,TGTGCCTGGAGTGTCGGAGGGAGCAAAAACATTCAGTACTTC,CAWSVGGSKNIQYF
once,TRBJ1-1,TRBV6-5,TRBD1,TGTGCCAGCAGAACCGGGACAGTGAACACTGAAGCTTTCTTT,CASRTGTVNTEAFF
-,TRBJ1-1,TRBV6-6,-,TGTGCCAGCAGGGGAGGGGGGCTGAACACTGAAGCTTTCTTT,CASRGGGLNTEAFF
-,TRBJ2-2,TRBV27,-,TGTGCCAGCAGTTTGTCGGGCCCTCCCGGGGAGCTGTTTTTT,CASSLSGPPGELFF
-,TRBJ2-7,TRBV6-6,-,TGTGCCAGCAGTCCCCCAGGGGTTCCGATTTCCCCCTACGAGCAGTACTTC,CASSPPGVPISPYEQYF
-,TRBJ2-2,TRBV2,TRBD1,TGTGCCAGCAGTGAATATGGGACAGGGAACACCGGGGAGCTGTTTTTT,CASSEYGTGNTGELFF
-,TRBJ2-1,TRBV7-9,TRBD2,TGTGCCAGCAGCCCCTATAGCGGGGAGCCAAGTGAGCAGTTCTTC,CASSPYSGEPSEQFF